This is a list of T cell receptor beta chains from one sample in a study of blood T cell repertoires in COVID-19. Repertoires were generated with immunoSEQ multiplex PCR, while TCRdb's copy carries only in-frame clones and drops some. The table shows about 93,000 clones, with about nine tenths occurring only once. Material: peripheral blood. Receptors were obtained from a human donor with active COVID-19. The donor label of this sample is uncertain. Both conserved end residues are part of each CDR3. D genes are given only for firm matches. Some rows have no size entry. The others give once, few or many, or a class for an expanded clone.

>TRBV6-6|.|once|TRBJ1-2
CASRLDRGSNYGYTF
TGTGCCAGCAGACTCGACAGAGGATCTAACTATGGCTACACCTTC
>TRBV5-6|.|.|TRBJ2-1
CASSLPIGGRGGNEQFF
TGTGCCAGCAGCTTGCCCATTGGGGGTAGGGGGGGCAATGAGCAGTTCTTC
>TRBV19|.|.|TRBJ2-7
CASSIQEGTANSYEQYF
TGTGCCAGTAGTATCCAGGAGGGGACCGCCAACTCCTACGAGCAGTACTTC
>TRBV10-3|TRBD1|.|TRBJ2-1
CAISDMDRPLSGPFF
TGTGCCATATCGGATATGGACAGGCCACTCTCTGGCCCGTTCTTC
>TRBV6-1|TRBD2|.|TRBJ2-7
CASSEGTSGSYEQYF
TGTGCCAGCAGTGAGGGGACTAGCGGCTCCTACGAGCAGTACTTC
>TRBV19|.|.|TRBJ1-4
CASNSRRIRGGEKLFF
TGTGCCAGTAATTCAAGAAGGATTAGAGGAGGGGAAAAACTGTTTTTT
>TRBV5-1|TRBD1|.|TRBJ1-1
CASSSDRALNTEAFF
TGCGCCAGCAGCTCGGACAGGGCCCTGAACACTGAAGCTTTCTTT
>TRBV5-4|.|.|TRBJ2-5
CASSLGSRQETQYF
TGTGCCAGCAGCTTGGGCTCCAGGCAAGAGACCCAGTACTTC
>TRBV21-1|.|.|TRBJ1-5
CASSRGYGTLYSNQPQHF
TGTGCCAGCAGCCGAGGGTATGGGACACTGTATAGCAATCAGCCCCAGCATTTT
>TRBV4-1|TRBD2|.|TRBJ2-1
CASSHGLGLIDEQFF
TGCGCCAGCAGCCATGGACTAGGTCTTATCGATGAGCAGTTCTTC